The present entry profiles one TCR beta chain with its context. What it binds is not known. These data are taken from a study of OX40 agonist ivuxolimab in advanced cancers. Study in general: With ivuxolimab, an agonistic anti-OX40 (CD134) antibody, patients were treated. Prior anti-PD-1, anti-PD-L1 or anti-CTLA-4 therapy did not bar entry, and 40% had some. General study points: In the 0.1 to 3.0 mg/kg range, CD4+ and CD8+ blood T cells had expanded clonally by week 6.

Looked up from germline, CDR1 is MNHEY and CDR2 is SVGAGI. V was clipped by 5 bases and J by 4 bases, with 11 bases between them. The CDR3 runs to 13 residues. Only in-frame clones appear in the TCRdb table, and some are missing; sequencing was by immunoSEQ multiplex PCR. The table records about 14,000 clones, about 77% of them present only once. This TCR derives from an adult with an advanced solid tumor such as melanoma, head and neck, liver or kidney cancer. The chain joins TRBV6-5 to TRBJ1-1, with a possible D match to TRBD1 (6 bases). Sequenced here: CD4+ or CD8+ T cells sorted from blood, sampled in a trial of the OX40 agonist ivuxolimab. CDR3 in amino acids: CASSHRVITEAFF. The CDR3 nucleotides read TGTGCCAGCAGTCACAGGGTCATCACTGAAGCTTTCTTT.